Each of the 16 T cell receptor beta chains below was sequenced from the same sample in a study of monozygotic twins with inflammatory bowel disease. TCRdb re-called the 5' RACE reads and shows each CDR3 protein once, DNA omitted. Its listing shows approximately 140,000 distinct CDR3 sequences. The sequenced material came from blood. These receptor sequences come from a human donor with ulcerative colitis or Crohn's disease, or a healthy co-twin of an affected twin (not recorded which).

This sequence joins TRBV7-2 and TRBJ2-4; as DNA is missing, the TRBD1 call by TCRdb cannot be tested. CDR1 is SGHTA, CDR2 FQGNSA, per germline. The length of the CDR3 is 16 residues. CDR3 sequence: CASSYPPGTGENIQYF.

The CDR3 region is CAIGGGQEGANSNQPQHF. This sequence joins TRBV10-3 and TRBJ1-5; no DNA is available, so the TRBD1 call from TCRdb remains unchecked. CDR1 ENHRY and CDR2 SYGVKD come from the germline V gene. The CDR3 sequence is 18 residues long.

The chain carries TRBV7-9 and TRBJ2-4. Germline-derived CDR1 and CDR2 are SEHNR and FQNEAQ (reference sequence). The CDR3 consists of 14 residues. The CDR3: CASSRIVAKNIQYF.

CDR3: CASSYPTWLNQPQHF. The chain is built from TRBV6-5 and TRBJ1-5. Germline CDR1 and CDR2: MNHEY and SVGAGI. The CDR3 spans 15 residues.

V is TRBV5-1 and J is TRBJ1-1; TCRdb's assignment of TRBD1 cannot be checked, as there is no DNA. The germline gives CDR1 SGHRS, CDR2 YFSETQ. The CDR3 runs 16 residues. The CDR3 protein is CASSLVGRGSYTEAFF.

The gene calls are TRBV28 and TRBJ2-3; without DNA, the TCRdb call of TRBD1 cannot be checked. The CDR3 spans 15 residues. Germline assignment: CDR1 MDHEN and CDR2 SYDVKM. The CDR3 loop reads CASSETGPRGLAQYF.

V gene TRBV20-1 combines with J gene TRBJ1-1; TCRdb's D gene call, TRBD1, goes unchecked for lack of DNA. This CDR3 region has 13 residues. Germline V gene sequence: CDR1 DFQATT, CDR2 SNEGSKA (reference sequence). The CDR3 reads CSALDRGVTEAFF.

The rearrangement uses TRBV9 and TRBJ2-2. CDR3 length: 12 amino acids. The germline CDR1 and CDR2 sequences are SGDLS and YYNGEE. The CDR3 loop is CASSVDLGELFF.

This chain connects TRBV29-1 to TRBJ1-1; the TCRdb call, TRBD1, lacks DNA for checking. Per the germline V gene, CDR1 is SQVTM and CDR2 is ANQGSEA. The CDR3 has 14 amino acids. The chain's CDR3 is CSGGRIGTNTEAFF.

This chain connects TRBV7-2 to TRBJ1-3; TCRdb lists TRBD1, though no DNA is available to test this call. This CDR3 region has 16 residues. Looked up from germline, CDR1 is SGHTA and CDR2 is FQGNSA. The CDR3 sequence: CASSLGSRVAGNTIYF.

The chain joins TRBV9 to TRBJ1-3; absent DNA, TCRdb's TRBD1 call cannot be checked. This CDR3 is built from 18 residues. Germline V gives CDR1 SGDLS, CDR2 YYNGEE. CDR3 region: CASSFSPGQSSSGNTIYF.

The CDR3 loop is CASSYFAGGTEAFF. V is TRBV6-2 or TRBV6-3 and J is TRBJ1-1; without DNA, the TCRdb call of TRBD1 cannot be checked. This CDR3 has 14 amino acids. Germline lookup yields CDR1 MNHEY and CDR2 SVGEGT.

This rearrangement joins TRBV24-1 to TRBJ2-1; TCRdb proposes TRBD2, but this gene call is untestable without DNA. The CDR3 is made up of 16 amino acids. From germline, CDR1 is KGHDR and CDR2 SFDVKD. This CDR3 reads CATRSGLAGGDNEQFF.

V is TRBV5-1 and J is TRBJ2-7; TCRdb calls TRBD1, which cannot be checked without DNA. Germline CDR1 reads SGHRS; CDR2 reads YFSETQ. This CDR3 is built from 15 residues. CDR3 region: CASSLGWGQTYEQYF.

The CDR3 sequence is CASSYRGQGINEQFF. The chain couples TRBV6-2 or TRBV6-3 to TRBJ2-1; TCRdb indicates TRBD1, and absent DNA this call remains unverified. Germline V gene lookup returns CDR1 MNHEY and CDR2 SVGEGT. This CDR3 spans 15 amino acids.

This sequence joins TRBV3-1 and TRBJ1-2; TCRdb designates TRBD1, a call that cannot be tested without DNA. The CDR3 contains 15 residues. Germline assignment: CDR1 LGHDT and CDR2 YNNKEL (reference sequence). CDR3 in amino acids: CASSQTGTGFQGYTF.